The 6 T cell receptor beta chains given below trace back to one sample, sequenced in a study of cytotoxic CD8 clonotypes in ibrutinib-treated CLL. Here immunoSEQ multiplex PCR was the method, and the copy in TCRdb shows in-frame clones only, minus some. The profile shows around 97,000 clones, almost 80% of them singletons. The sample was PBMCs, taken after 12 months of ibrutinib treatment. All receptors come from a human donor with chronic lymphocytic leukemia.

The V gene is TRBV7-9, the J gene TRBJ2-7, with no clear D. The CDR3 sequence is 12 residues long. Germline V lookup: CDR1 SEHNR, CDR2 FQNEAQ (reference sequence). Trimming stripped 3 bases from V and 6 bases from J, with 9 bases between. In DNA, the CDR3 is TGTGCCAGCAGCTTGAACGACATCGAGCAGTACTTC. Translated, it gives CASSLNDIEQYF.

This chain uses TRBV18 with TRBJ1-2; the D is unclear. This CDR3 comprises 14 residues. Trimming took off 1 base at V and 6 bases at J, with 12 bases between the two ends. Germline lookup yields CDR1 KGHSH and CDR2 LQKENI. CDR3 DNA sequence: TGTGCCAGCTCACCACGGGAAGAAGGAAATGGCTACACCTTC. Encoded protein: CASSPREEGNGYTF.

The chain joins TRBV5-1 to TRBJ1-3; weak D call: TRBD1 (5 bases). CDR1 and CDR2 from the germline V gene are SGHRS and YFSETQ. Trimming left V 4 bases short and J 4 bases short, with 15 bases between. The length of the CDR3 is 15 residues. CDR3 in DNA: TGCGCCAGCAGCAGGGACGGGACGACGGGAAACACCATATATTTT. It specifies CASSRDGTTGNTIYF.

This chain connects TRBV12-5 to TRBJ2-1, with D maybe TRBD2 (5 bases). V lost 8 bases to trimming and J lost 1 base, with 9 bases between them. Looked up from germline, CDR1 is LGHNT and CDR2 is FRNRAP. This CDR3 has 13 residues. CDR3 coding DNA: TGTGCTAGTAATAGAGGGTCCTACAATGAGCAGTTCTTC. It codes for CASNRGSYNEQFF.

This chain uses TRBV21-1 with TRBJ1-5. TRBV21-1 corresponds to a pseudogene. CDR3 length equals 17 residues. CDR3 amino acids: CASSKARTVNSNQPQHF. CDR3 DNA: TGTGCCAGCAGCAAAGCTCGGACGGTGAATAGCAATCAGCCCCAGCATTTT.

The chain recombines TRBV30 with TRBJ1-1, with D unresolved. V lost 3 bases and J 5 bases, leaving 10 bases between the germline ends. The germline CDR1 and CDR2 sequences are GTSNPN and SVGIG (reference sequence). The CDR3 extends over 12 amino acids. This CDR3 is CAWRDTGTEAFF. CDR3 bases: TGTGCCTGGAGAGACACGGGAACTGAAGCTTTCTTT.